One sample yielded the 14 T cell receptor beta chains listed below, sequenced in a study of shared T cell receptors in the human thymus. Data came from immunoSEQ multiplex PCR; TCRdb stores just in-frame clones and leaves some out. The sample has around 340,000 clones; 95% are singletons. What was sequenced was thymocytes. These receptors were taken from a human donor.

For this clone: Other nucleotide sequences from this sample produce the same CDR3. CDR3 sequence: CASSIGSTDTQYF. Here the CDR3 DNA reads TGTGCCAGTAGTATCGGGTCGACAGATACGCAGTATTTT. The genes are TRBV19 and TRBJ2-3; D gene uncertain. The CDR3 is 13 residues long. V gave up 3 bases and J gave up 3 bases, with 7 bases separating them. CDR1 is LNHDA, CDR2 SQIVND, per germline (reference sequence).

This chain joins TRBV28 and TRBJ2-7; 8 bases agree with TRBD1. V shed 7 bases, J shed 1 base, and the junction held 3 bases outside the gene matches. This CDR3 contains 13 residues. Germline CDR1 MDHEN, CDR2 SYDVKM. CDR3: CASTRQGSYEQYF. CDR3 DNA: TGTGCCAGCACAAGACAGGGGTCCTACGAGCAGTACTTC.

CDR3 DNA sequence: TGTGCCAGCAGTGCCGCAATTGGGACGGCGTCTGGCACCATATATTTT. Amino acid sequence: CASSAAIGTASGTIYF. This chain joins TRBV25-1 and TRBJ1-3; a weak D match, TRBD1 (5 bases). The V end was cut by 4 bases, the J end by 9 bases, with 22 bases between. The CDR3 has 16 amino acids. The germline V gene encodes CDR1 MGHDK and CDR2 SYGVNS.

V is TRBV5-1 and J is TRBJ2-5; the D gene is possibly TRBD2 (6 bases). The CDR3 contains 13 residues. The germline V and J ends were trimmed by 4 bases and 6 bases, with 13 bases remaining between them. The germline gives CDR1 SGHRS, CDR2 YFSETQ. CDR3 protein: CASSTEGRKTQYF. The DNA of the CDR3 is TGCGCCAGCAGCACGGAGGGGAGAAAGACCCAGTACTTC.

The chain is built from TRBV30 and TRBJ2-7; D may be TRBD1 or TRBD2 (5 bases each). Between the trimmed V and J ends, which lost 0 bases and 0 bases, there was a span of 9 bases. CDR1 is GTSNPN, CDR2 SVGIG, per germline (reference sequence). The CDR3 covers 14 residues. CDR3 sequence (DNA): TGTGCCTGGAGTGTGGGACGGTTCTCCTACGAGCAGTACTTC. It encodes CAWSVGRFSYEQYF.

The genes are TRBV4-3 and TRBJ2-1; 7 bases are a match to TRBD2. Germline trimming cut 4 bases from V and 2 bases from J; bases unmatched to any gene: 5. Germline CDR1 LGHNA, CDR2 YSLEER. The CDR3 is 15 residues long. The CDR3 spells CASSPSGTPYNEQFF. The CDR3 region has the DNA TGCGCCAGCAGCCCAAGCGGGACCCCCTACAATGAGCAGTTCTTC.

The V and J genes are TRBV28 and TRBJ2-7, with 7 positions matching TRBD2. This CDR3 is built from 15 residues. Trimming took 7 bases from V and 0 from J; bases not matched to a gene: 9. CDR1 and CDR2 from the germline V gene are MDHEN and SYDVKM. CDR3 sequence (DNA): TGTGCCAGCAACCCATCCGGGAGGAACTCCTACGAGCAGTACTTC. It codes for CASNPSGRNSYEQYF.

This clone has a handful of counts. The chain is built from TRBV19 and TRBJ2-3, with D maybe TRBD1 (8 bases). Germline CDR1 and CDR2: LNHDA and SQIVND (reference sequence). The V gene lost 3 bases and the J gene lost 0 bases, with 16 bases spanning the gap. The CDR3 sequence is 17 residues long. Here the CDR3 DNA reads TGTGCCAGTAGTATGGGGGGGACAGGAGCTAGCACAGATACGCAGTATTTT. It yields the protein CASSMGGTGASTDTQYF.

This rearrangement joins TRBV7-2 to TRBJ2-1; D remains unclear. This CDR3 is built from 16 residues. The germline V and J ends were trimmed by 5 bases and 0 bases, with 14 bases remaining between them. CDR1 and CDR2 (germline): SGHTA, FQGNSA. CDR3 sequence (DNA): TGTGCCAGCAGCAATACCCGGATCCCCTCCTACAATGAGCAGTTCTTC. This encodes CASSNTRIPSYNEQFF.

The J gene is TRBJ2-3, the V gene TRBV27; no clear D. The CDR3 totals 19 residues. Looked up from germline, CDR1 is MNHEY and CDR2 is SMNVEV (reference sequence). V shed 5 bases and J shed 6 bases, with 30 bases lying between them. For the CDR3, the DNA is TGTGCCAGCAGTGCAGATCCCTTGATTGGTCAGAATGAGGCGGATACGCAGTATTTT. This translates into CASSADPLIGQNEADTQYF.

The rearrangement links TRBV5-1 to TRBJ1-4; weak D call: TRBD1 (5 bases). The CDR3 has 15 amino acids. Germline lookup yields CDR1 SGHRS and CDR2 YFSETQ. Trimming took 4 bases from V and 8 from J, leaving 18 bases between them. DNA of the CDR3: TGCGCCAGCAGCGCCAACAGGTCCAGTTACGAAAAACTGTTTTTT. It encodes CASSANRSSYEKLFF. Together with reference TRBV5-1 and TRBJ1-4, the CDR3 gives the full variable domain: KAGVTQTPRYLIKTRGQQVTLSCSPISGHRSVSWYQQTPGQGLQFLFEYFSETQRNKGNFPGRFSGRQFSNSRSEMNVSTLELGDSALYLCASSANRSSYEKLFFGSGTQLSVL.

This chain links TRBV19 with TRBJ2-6; D remains ambiguous. V gave up 0 bases and J gave up 0 bases, with 12 bases separating them. This CDR3 has 18 amino acids. Germline V gene data show CDR1 as LNHDA and CDR2 as SQIVND (reference sequence). For the CDR3, the DNA is TGTGCCAGTAGTATAGATTGGGATTGGAGCTCTGGGGCCAACGTCCTGACTTTC. Amino acid sequence: CASSIDWDWSSGANVLTF.

This chain connects TRBV7-9 to TRBJ2-7, with D perhaps given as TRBD1 or TRBD2 (5 bases each). CDR1 is SEHNR, CDR2 FQNEAQ, per germline (reference sequence). The V and J ends lost 3 bases and 1 base respectively, with 10 bases between them. The CDR3 extends over 14 amino acids. Written as DNA, the CDR3 is TGTGCCAGCAGCTTGGGACGGCCATCCTACGAGCAGTACTTC. Translated, it gives CASSLGRPSYEQYF.

The V and J genes are TRBV7-9 and TRBJ2-1, with 9 bases identical to TRBD1. Trimming cost V 10 bases and J 6 bases; bases outside gene matches: 10. Germline V lookup: CDR1 SEHNR, CDR2 FQNEAQ (reference sequence). The CDR3 totals 14 residues. The CDR3, as DNA: TGTGCCACCAAACGGGAGACAGGGGGCAATGAGCAGTTCTTC. It codes for CATKRETGGNEQFF.